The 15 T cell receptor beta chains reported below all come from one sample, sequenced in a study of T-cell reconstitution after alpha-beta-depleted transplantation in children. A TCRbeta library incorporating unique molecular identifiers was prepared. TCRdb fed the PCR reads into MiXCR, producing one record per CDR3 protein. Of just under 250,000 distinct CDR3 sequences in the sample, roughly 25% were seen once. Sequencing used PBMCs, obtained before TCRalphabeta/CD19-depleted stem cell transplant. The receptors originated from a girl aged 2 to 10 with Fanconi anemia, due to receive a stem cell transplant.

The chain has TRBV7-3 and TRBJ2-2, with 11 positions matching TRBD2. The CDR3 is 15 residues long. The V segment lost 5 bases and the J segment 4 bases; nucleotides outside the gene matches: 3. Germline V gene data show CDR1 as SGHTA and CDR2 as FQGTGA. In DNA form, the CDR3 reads TGTGCCAGCAGCCAAACTAGCGGGGGCACCGGGGAGCTGTTTTTT. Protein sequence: CASSQTSGGTGELFF.

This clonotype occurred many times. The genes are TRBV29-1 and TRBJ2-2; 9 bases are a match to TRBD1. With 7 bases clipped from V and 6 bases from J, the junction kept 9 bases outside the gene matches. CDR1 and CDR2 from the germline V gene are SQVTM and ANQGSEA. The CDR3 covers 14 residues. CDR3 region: CSATGTGTSGELFF. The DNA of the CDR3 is TGCAGCGCCACCGGGACAGGGACGTCCGGGGAGCTGTTTTTT.

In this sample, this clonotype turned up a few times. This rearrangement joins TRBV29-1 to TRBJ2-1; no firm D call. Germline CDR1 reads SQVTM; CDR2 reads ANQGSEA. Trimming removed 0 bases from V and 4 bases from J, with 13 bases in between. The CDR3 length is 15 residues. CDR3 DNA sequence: TGCAGCGTTGAAGATAACGCCCTAAGGTACAATGAGCAGTTCTTC. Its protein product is CSVEDNALRYNEQFF.

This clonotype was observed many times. CDR3 loop: CSVGENIQYF. The CDR3 region has the DNA TGCAGCGTTGGAGAAAACATTCAGTACTTC. This chain connects TRBV29-1 to TRBJ2-4, with unresolved D. This CDR3 spans 10 amino acids. Trimming left V 4 bases short and J 5 bases short, with 3 bases between. Germline loops: CDR1 SQVTM, CDR2 ANQGSEA.

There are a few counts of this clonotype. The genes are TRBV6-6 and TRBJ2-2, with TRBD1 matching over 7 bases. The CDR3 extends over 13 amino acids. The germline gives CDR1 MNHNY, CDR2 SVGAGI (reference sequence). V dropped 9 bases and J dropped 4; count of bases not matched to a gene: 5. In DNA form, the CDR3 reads TGTGCCAGTAGACAGGGCGGCACCGGGGAGCTGTTTTTT. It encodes CASRQGGTGELFF.

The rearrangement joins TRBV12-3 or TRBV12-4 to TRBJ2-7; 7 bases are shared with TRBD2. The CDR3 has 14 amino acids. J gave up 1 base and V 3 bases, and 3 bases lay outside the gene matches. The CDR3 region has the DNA TGTGCCAGCAGTTTTCACGGGGGGTCCTACGAGCAGTACTTC. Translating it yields CASSFHGGSYEQYF.

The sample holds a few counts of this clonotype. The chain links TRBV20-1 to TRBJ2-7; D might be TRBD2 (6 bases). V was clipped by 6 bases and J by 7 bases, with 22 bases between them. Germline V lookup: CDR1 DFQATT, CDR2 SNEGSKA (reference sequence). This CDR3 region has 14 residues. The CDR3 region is CSASFSMRGGEQYF. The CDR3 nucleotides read TGCAGTGCCAGTTTCAGTATGCGGGGCGGGGAGCAGTACTTC.

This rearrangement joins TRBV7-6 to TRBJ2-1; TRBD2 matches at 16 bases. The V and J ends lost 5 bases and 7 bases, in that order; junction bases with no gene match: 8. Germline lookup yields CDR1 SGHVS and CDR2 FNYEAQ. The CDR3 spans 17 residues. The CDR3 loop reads CASSPTGLAGGRNEQFF. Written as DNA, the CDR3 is TGTGCCAGCAGCCCAACGGGACTAGCGGGGGGGCGAAATGAGCAGTTCTTC.

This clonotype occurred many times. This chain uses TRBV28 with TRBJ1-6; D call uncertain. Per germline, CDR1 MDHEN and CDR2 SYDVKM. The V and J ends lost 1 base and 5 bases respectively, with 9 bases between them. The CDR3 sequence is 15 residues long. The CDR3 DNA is TGTGCCAGCAGTTTATCTGGCCGTGATAATTCACCCCTCCACTTT. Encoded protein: CASSLSGRDNSPLHF.

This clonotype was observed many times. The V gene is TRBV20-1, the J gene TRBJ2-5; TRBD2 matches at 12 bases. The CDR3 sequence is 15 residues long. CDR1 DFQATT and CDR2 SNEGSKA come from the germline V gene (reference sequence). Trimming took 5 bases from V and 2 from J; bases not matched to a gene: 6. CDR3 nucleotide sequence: TGCAGTGCTGCCCGACTAGCGGGGGCTCAAGAGACCCAGTACTTC. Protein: CSAARLAGAQETQYF.

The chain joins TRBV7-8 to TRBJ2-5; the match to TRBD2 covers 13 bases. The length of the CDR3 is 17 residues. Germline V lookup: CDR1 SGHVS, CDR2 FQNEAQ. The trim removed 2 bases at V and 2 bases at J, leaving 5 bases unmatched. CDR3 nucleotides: TGTGCCAGCAGCTTAATACTAGCGGGAGGGCGACAAGAGACCCAGTACTTC. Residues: CASSLILAGGRQETQYF.

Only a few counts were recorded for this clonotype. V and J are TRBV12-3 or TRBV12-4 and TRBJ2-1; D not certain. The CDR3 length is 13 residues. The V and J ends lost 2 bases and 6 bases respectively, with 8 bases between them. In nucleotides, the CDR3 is TGTGCCAGCAGTTTACCAGTACCCAATGAGCAGTTCTTC. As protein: CASSLPVPNEQFF.

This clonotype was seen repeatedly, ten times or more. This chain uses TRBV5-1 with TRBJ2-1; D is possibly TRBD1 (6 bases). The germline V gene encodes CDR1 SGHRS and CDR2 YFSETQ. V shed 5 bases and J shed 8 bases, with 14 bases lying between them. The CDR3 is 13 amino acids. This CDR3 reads CASRLQGVHEQFF. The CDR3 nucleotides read TGCGCCAGCAGGCTACAGGGAGTCCATGAGCAGTTCTTC.

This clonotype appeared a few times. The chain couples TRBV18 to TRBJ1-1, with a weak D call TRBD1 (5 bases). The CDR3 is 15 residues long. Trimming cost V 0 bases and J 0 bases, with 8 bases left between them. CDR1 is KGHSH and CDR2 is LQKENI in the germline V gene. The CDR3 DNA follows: TGTGCCAGCTCACCACCGGACAACATGAACACTGAAGCTTTCTTT. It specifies CASSPPDNMNTEAFF.

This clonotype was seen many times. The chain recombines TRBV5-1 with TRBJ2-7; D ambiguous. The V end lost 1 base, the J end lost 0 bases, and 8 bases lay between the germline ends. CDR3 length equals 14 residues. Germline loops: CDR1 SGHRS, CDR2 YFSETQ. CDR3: CASSLILDSYEQYF. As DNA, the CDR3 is TGCGCCAGCAGCTTGATCCTGGACTCCTACGAGCAGTACTTC.